Following are 26 T cell receptor beta chains from one sample sequenced in a study of CD8 T cells in ankylosing spondylitis. Which antigens these TCRs recognize remains unknown. MiXCR, applied by TCRdb to the 5' RACE reads, yields one record per CDR3 protein. The sample records 390,000 or so distinct CDR3 sequences, more than 20% being singletons. General study findings and limits: Seemingly characteristic of ankylosing spondylitis blood was a TCR beta motif consisting of under ten highly homologous variants.

Sequenced input: blood, either unsorted or a sorted T cell fraction (not recorded which). All receptors derive from a male donor with ankylosing spondylitis.

The chain links TRBV5-1 to TRBJ2-1; D may be TRBD2 (6 bases). The CDR3 sequence is 14 residues long. Trimming removed 0 bases at V and 8 bases at J, with 12 bases between. CDR1 and CDR2 (germline): SGHRS, YFSETQ. CDR3 coding DNA: TGCGCCAGCAGCTTGGAGTTGCGGGACGATGAGCAGTTCTTC. It is translated as CASSLELRDDEQFF.

This clonotype was seen a handful of times. In DNA, the CDR3 is TGTGCCAGCAGCTTAATGGGGGCTGTCACAGATACGCAGTATTTT. Its protein is CASSLMGAVTDTQYF. V gene TRBV7-3 combines with J gene TRBJ2-3; possible D gene TRBD1, 6 bases. The CDR3 length is 15 residues. The germline V gene encodes CDR1 SGHTA and CDR2 FQGTGA. The ends were cut back, 1 base at V and 2 bases at J, with 10 bases in the middle.

In its sample, this clonotype was seen a few times. The J gene is TRBJ2-1, the V gene TRBV5-1; 12 nucleotides align to TRBD2. CDR1 is SGHRS, CDR2 YFSETQ, per germline. The CDR3 has 18 amino acids. Trimming removed 3 bases from V and 4 bases from J; junction bases left unmatched: 11. The CDR3 here is CASSYRSPSGRGYNEQFF. CDR3 in DNA: TGCGCCAGCAGCTACCGATCCCCTAGCGGGAGGGGTTACAATGAGCAGTTCTTC.

This clonotype was seen more than once but under ten times. The genes are TRBV6-5 and TRBJ2-5; D unclear. This CDR3 spans 15 amino acids. V was clipped by 0 bases and J by 1 base, with 9 bases between them. CDR1 is MNHEY, CDR2 SVGAGI, per germline. In DNA, the CDR3 is TGTGCCAGCAGTTACTCACCGCAGGTCCAAGAGACCCAGTACTTC. Translating it yields CASSYSPQVQETQYF.

The CDR3 bases are TGCAGTGCTACCCTACGACAGGGTTCGGAGACCCAGTACTTC. Protein: CSATLRQGSETQYF. The chain carries TRBV20-1 and TRBJ2-5, with TRBD1 matching over 7 bases. The CDR3 is made up of 14 amino acids. V lost 4 bases to trimming and J lost 5 bases; unmatched junction nucleotides: 10. Germline assignment: CDR1 DFQATT and CDR2 SNEGSKA (reference sequence).

The V call is TRBV28, the J call TRBJ2-7, with TRBD2 matching 8 bases. This CDR3 has 14 amino acids. CDR1 MDHEN and CDR2 SYDVKM come from the germline V gene. V was pared by 5 bases and J by 2 bases, with 5 bases of the junction left unmatched. In nucleotides, the CDR3 is TGTGCCAGCAGTCGGCCAGCGGGAGCCTACGAGCAGTACTTC. It yields the protein CASSRPAGAYEQYF.

This clonotype turned up a few times. The rearrangement uses TRBV7-9 and TRBJ2-1; 10 nucleotides match TRBD2. Per the germline V gene, CDR1 is SEHNR and CDR2 is FQNEAQ (reference sequence). Trimming removed 4 bases from V and 7 bases from J; junction bases left unmatched: 4. The CDR3 is made up of 14 amino acids. CDR3 nucleotide sequence: TGTGCCAGCAGCTCACCGGGACTAGCGAATGAGCAGTTCTTC. Its translation is CASSSPGLANEQFF.

This clonotype showed up many times. This chain joins TRBV12-3 or TRBV12-4 and TRBJ2-3; 8 nucleotides match TRBD1. This CDR3 is built from 17 residues. The V gene end was trimmed by 5 bases and the J gene end by 3 bases; junction bases not matched to a gene: 13. CDR3 amino acids: CASSVGRGQWLTDTQYF. The CDR3 bases are TGTGCCAGCAGTGTGGGCAGGGGGCAGTGGTTGACAGATACGCAGTATTTT.

This clonotype has at least ten counts. The chain uses TRBV9 and TRBJ1-3; D remains ambiguous. V was pared by 3 bases and J by 4 bases, with 11 bases between. The CDR3 contains 14 residues. Germline CDR1 reads SGDLS; CDR2 reads YYNGEE. The chain's CDR3 is CASSETLQGNTIYF. CDR3 in DNA: TGTGCCAGCAGCGAGACCCTACAGGGAAACACCATATATTTT.

This clonotype appeared a few times. The V call is TRBV15, the J call TRBJ2-1; weak D call: TRBD1 (6 bases). This CDR3 comprises 17 residues. Looked up from germline, CDR1 is LNHNV and CDR2 is YYDKDF (reference sequence). V lost 0 bases and J 7 bases, leaving 19 bases between the germline ends. CDR3 loop: CATSRDRSFGQLNEQFF. CDR3 DNA sequence: TGTGCCACCAGCAGAGATCGTTCGTTCGGACAGCTGAATGAGCAGTTCTTC.

The chain uses TRBV20-1 and TRBJ2-2; 12 bases fit TRBD2. CDR3 length equals 18 residues. The V gene end was trimmed by 0 bases and the J gene end by 4 bases; junction bases not matched to a gene: 9. Per the germline V gene, CDR1 is DFQATT and CDR2 is SNEGSKA (reference sequence). The DNA of the CDR3 is TGCAGTGCTAGAGATGACCGACTAGCGGGAGTATTCACCGGGGAGCTGTTTTTT. Translated, it gives CSARDDRLAGVFTGELFF.

The chain recombines TRBV12-3 or TRBV12-4 with TRBJ2-3; D ambiguous. Trimming removed 5 bases from V and 0 bases from J, with 12 bases in between. There are 15 residues in the CDR3. Written as DNA, the CDR3 is TGTGCCAGCAGTAGGCTAGAAGCTAGCACAGATACGCAGTATTTT. Translated, it gives CASSRLEASTDTQYF.

This clonotype was seen more than once but under ten times. The genes are TRBV19 and TRBJ2-1; no clear D. The V and J ends lost 4 bases and 3 bases respectively, with 13 bases between them. The CDR3 is 15 amino acids. The germline V gene encodes CDR1 LNHDA and CDR2 SQIVND (reference sequence). The CDR3 DNA reads TGTGCCAGTAGTAGTCGGCACCTAGACTACAATGAGCAGTTCTTC. Translating gives CASSSRHLDYNEQFF.

The V and J genes are TRBV7-2 and TRBJ2-7, with D unresolved. Trimming removed 4 bases from V and 3 bases from J, with 13 bases in between. Germline V lookup: CDR1 SGHTA, CDR2 FQGNSA. The CDR3 loop spans 14 amino acids. The CDR3 loop reads CASSSRAPHYEQYF. DNA for the CDR3: TGTGCCAGCAGCTCCCGGGCCCCCCACTACGAGCAGTACTTC. The full variable domain, completed using reference TRBV7-2 and TRBJ2-7, is GAGVSQSPSNKVTEKGKDVELRCDPISGHTALYWYRQSLGQGLEFLIYFQGNSAPDKSGLPSDRFSAERTGGSVSTLTIQRTQQEDSAVYLCASSSRAPHYEQYFGPGTRLTVT.

The chain joins TRBV18 to TRBJ2-1; 9 bases are shared with TRBD1. The CDR3 loop spans 18 amino acids. Germline V gene data show CDR1 as KGHSH and CDR2 as LQKENI. Trimming removed 2 bases from V and 4 bases from J; junction bases left unmatched: 12. The CDR3 nucleotides are TGTGCCAGCTCACCAGGGACAGGGTATCGGGGCGTATACAATGAGCAGTTCTTC. Its translation is CASSPGTGYRGVYNEQFF.

The chain couples TRBV18 to TRBJ1-5; no clear D. With 2 bases removed from V and 0 bases from J, the gap between germline ends came to 14 bases. The CDR3 consists of 17 residues. The germline gives CDR1 KGHSH, CDR2 LQKENI. The CDR3 here is CASSPGVGSYSNQPQHF. CDR3 DNA: TGTGCCAGCTCACCAGGAGTTGGCAGCTATAGCAATCAGCCCCAGCATTTT.

This clonotype was observed at least ten times. The chain couples TRBV7-8 to TRBJ2-7; D gene ambiguous. Trimming took off 4 bases at V and 0 bases at J, with 7 bases between the two ends. The CDR3 extends over 13 amino acids. Germline lookup yields CDR1 SGHVS and CDR2 FQNEAQ. The CDR3 region is CASSWTVSYEQYF. For the CDR3, the DNA is TGTGCCAGCAGCTGGACGGTCTCCTACGAGCAGTACTTC.

The chain combines TRBV5-8 with TRBJ2-3; no definite D call. In germline, CDR1 is SGHTS, CDR2 YDEGEE. The CDR3 loop spans 15 amino acids. Deletions cut 2 bases from V and 5 bases from J, with 15 bases between. In DNA form, the CDR3 reads TGTGCCAGCAGCTTTTCTCGGGCACCCGGAGATACGCAGTATTTT. Amino acid sequence: CASSFSRAPGDTQYF.

This clonotype was counted only a few times. The V and J genes are TRBV5-1 and TRBJ2-2; tentative D call: TRBD2 (6 bases). The V gene lost 3 bases and the J gene lost 8 bases, with 14 bases spanning the gap. The CDR3 covers 14 residues. Germline assignment: CDR1 SGHRS and CDR2 YFSETQ. The CDR3 reads CASSSEGTWGELFF. In DNA, the CDR3 is TGCGCCAGCAGCTCGGAGGGTACTTGGGGGGAGCTGTTTTTT.

The chain has TRBV28 and TRBJ1-2, with 7 bases identical to TRBD1. Germline-derived CDR1 and CDR2 are MDHEN and SYDVKM. This CDR3 has 17 amino acids. Losses at the gene ends were 3 bases for V and 6 bases for J; bases not matched to a gene: 16. The CDR3 reads CASSFQQGMPFFDGYTF. The CDR3 bases are TGTGCCAGCAGTTTCCAACAGGGGATGCCCTTTTTCGATGGCTACACCTTC.

The V call is TRBV29-1, the J call TRBJ2-3; D might be TRBD1 (9 bases). CDR1 is SQVTM and CDR2 is ANQGSEA in the germline V gene. This CDR3 is built from 15 residues. V was shortened by 7 bases and J by 4 bases, with 21 bases between the two germline ends. The CDR3 loop reads CSAGRVGQGPDTQYF. DNA for the CDR3: TGCAGCGCCGGGAGGGTGGGACAGGGCCCAGATACGCAGTATTTT.

A few counts support this clonotype. V and J are TRBV2 and TRBJ1-1; D unresolved. Germline-derived CDR1 and CDR2 are SNHLY and FYNNEI. Trimming pared 8 bases from V and 4 bases from J, leaving 11 bases between. This CDR3 has 12 residues. The CDR3 coding sequence is TGTGCCAGCCGGGTCCACATCACTGAAGCTTTCTTT. This codes for CASRVHITEAFF.

The V gene is TRBV7-6, the J gene TRBJ1-5; 8 positions match TRBD1. The CDR3 totals 15 residues. Germline V CDR1 and CDR2: SGHVS, FNYEAQ. V was pared by 5 bases and J by 5 bases, with 8 bases of the junction left unmatched. Written as DNA, the CDR3 is TGTGCCAGCAGCAGAGGGGTGGACAGGGATCAGCCCCAGCATTTT. This codes for CASSRGVDRDQPQHF.

V usage is TRBV6-1 and J usage is TRBJ2-1; 9 nucleotides match TRBD2. CDR1 and CDR2 (germline): MNHNS, SASEGT. V gave up 6 bases and J gave up 6 bases; unmatched junction bases: 6. This CDR3 spans 14 amino acids. For the CDR3, the DNA is TGTGCCAGCAGACCTAGCGGGGAGGCCAATGAGCAGTTCTTC. It yields the protein CASRPSGEANEQFF.

In its sample, this clonotype was seen a few times. CDR3: CASSFTGTLPYEQYF. The CDR3, as DNA: TGCGCCAGCAGCTTTACAGGGACCCTACCCTACGAGCAGTACTTC. V is TRBV5-1 and J is TRBJ2-7; TRBD1 is a possible D gene (6 bases). Germline assignment: CDR1 SGHRS and CDR2 YFSETQ. The length of the CDR3 is 15 residues. V was pared by 2 bases and J by 2 bases, with 14 bases between.

The chain carries TRBV29-1 and TRBJ1-5; D perhaps matches TRBD1 (5 bases). Trimming removed 4 bases at V and 2 bases at J, with 9 bases between. CDR3 length: 13 amino acids. Germline V gene lookup returns CDR1 SQVTM and CDR2 ANQGSEA. The CDR3 DNA reads as TGCAGCGTTGCCGGGGCTGGCAATCAGCCCCAGCATTTT. It yields the protein CSVAGAGNQPQHF.